This is a list of T cell receptor beta chains from one sample in a study of low-dose radiotherapy and immunotherapy resistance in tumors. TCRdb re-derived calls from the reads in MiXCR, one entry per CDR3 protein. This sample has about 58,000 distinct CDR3 sequences, with 20% to 25% found just once. Sequenced here: PBMCs, sampled after low-dose radiotherapy plus immunotherapy. The source of these receptors is a male donor with prostate cancer. CDR3s include the opening cysteine and the closing phenylalanine or tryptophan. The D gene is left open where the match is weak. Clone size, where shown, is once, few, many, or a class for clones that have expanded.

CSVGRGQGAVDTQYF | TGCAGCGTTGGAAGGGGACAGGGGGCAGTAGATACGCAGTATTTT | TRBV29-1 | TRBD1 | TRBJ2-3 | - | 15
CASSQNPTGENSYEQYF | TGTGCCAGCAGCCAAAACCCGACAGGCGAGAACTCCTACGAGCAGTACTTC | TRBV4-2 | - | TRBJ2-7 | many | 17
CASSYGGTGSYEQYF | TGTGCCAGCAGTTATGGCGGGACGGGCTCCTACGAGCAGTACTTC | TRBV6-2/TRBV6-3 | - | TRBJ2-7 | many | 15
CSVAGLTSNEQFF | TGCAGCGTTGCCGGGCTAACCTCCAATGAGCAGTTCTTC | TRBV29-1 | - | TRBJ2-1 | - | 13
CASSWTTGANVLTF | TGTGCCAGTAGTTGGACAACTGGGGCCAACGTCCTGACTTTC | TRBV19 | - | TRBJ2-6 | many | 14
CASSDSASGGYNEQFF | TGTGCCAGCAGTGACTCAGCTAGCGGGGGGTACAATGAGCAGTTCTTC | TRBV6-4 | TRBD2 | TRBJ2-1 | many | 16
CASSQDQGLVYEQYF | TGTGCCAGCAGCCAAGATCAGGGACTAGTCTACGAGCAGTACTTC | TRBV4-2 | TRBD2 | TRBJ2-7 | many | 15
CASTGTSSGNTIYF | TGTGCCAGCACTGGCACCAGCTCTGGAAACACCATATATTTT | TRBV9 | - | TRBJ1-3 | many | 14
CASSPLAGGLTDTQYF | TGTGCCAGCAGCCCCCTAGCGGGAGGGCTCACAGATACGCAGTATTTT | TRBV9 | TRBD2 | TRBJ2-3 | - | 16
CASSRTSGSDEQFF | TGTGCCAGCAGTCGGACTAGCGGGAGCGATGAGCAGTTCTTC | TRBV12-3/TRBV12-4 | TRBD2 | TRBJ2-1 | many | 14
CATGGSENTGELFF | TGTGCCACCGGCGGTAGCGAGAACACCGGGGAGCTGTTTTTT | TRBV24-1 | - | TRBJ2-2 | many | 14
CASSHGKGTIYF | TGTGCCAGCAGCCACGGAAAAGGCACCATATATTTT | TRBV3-1 | - | TRBJ1-3 | many | 12
CASSLEVGAGRNEQFF | TGCGCCAGCAGCTTGGAGGTTGGTGCAGGGAGGAATGAGCAGTTCTTC | TRBV5-1 | - | TRBJ2-1 | - | 16
CSVVDRGRYEQYF | TGCAGCGTTGTGGACAGGGGACGATACGAGCAGTACTTC | TRBV29-1 | TRBD1 | TRBJ2-7 | many | 13
CSARGGLGSGRSHEQYF | TGCAGTGCTAGAGGGGGACTGGGGAGCGGGAGATCCCACGAGCAGTACTTC | TRBV20-1 | TRBD2 | TRBJ2-7 | many | 17
CSAERGGYNEQFF | TGCAGTGCTGAGCGGGGGGGATACAATGAGCAGTTCTTC | TRBV20-1 | TRBD2 | TRBJ2-1 | - | 13
CASSQDKSGLAGGIQETQYF | TGTGCCAGCAGCCAAGATAAGAGTGGACTAGCGGGAGGCATCCAAGAGACCCAGTACTTC | TRBV3-1 | TRBD2 | TRBJ2-5 | many | 20
CSARDGAKSSYEQYF | TGCAGTGCTAGAGATGGGGCAAAAAGCTCCTACGAGCAGTACTTC | TRBV20-1 | - | TRBJ2-7 | few | 15
CSAEDRISSYEQYF | TGCAGTGCTGAAGACAGGATCTCCTCCTACGAGCAGTACTTC | TRBV20-1 | - | TRBJ2-7 | many | 14
CASSEALSTGAGANVLTF | TGTGCCAGCAGTGAAGCGCTTTCTACGGGTGCCGGGGCCAACGTCCTGACTTTC | TRBV12-3/TRBV12-4 | - | TRBJ2-6 | medium-sized | 18
CASSFAGLDTEAFF | TGTGCCAGCAGTTTCGCCGGACTTGACACTGAAGCTTTCTTT | TRBV12-3/TRBV12-4 | - | TRBJ1-1 | once | 14
CSVEEPLGYTEAFF | TGCAGCGTTGAAGAACCCTTGGGGTACACTGAAGCTTTCTTT | TRBV29-1 | - | TRBJ1-1 | - | 14
CASSRGLAGYNEQFF | TGTGCCAGCAGCCGGGGACTAGCGGGCTACAATGAGCAGTTCTTC | TRBV7-2 | TRBD2 | TRBJ2-1 | many | 15
CASSEVLAVGPREQYF | TGTGCCAGCAGTGAAGTTTTAGCGGTAGGCCCTCGGGAGCAGTACTTC | TRBV6-1 | - | TRBJ2-7 | - | 16
CASNQRARGSYNEQFF | TGTGCCAGTAATCAAAGGGCCCGGGGGTCCTACAATGAGCAGTTCTTC | TRBV28 | - | TRBJ2-1 | - | 16
CASTGQGNTGELFF | TGTGCCAGCACCGGACAGGGAAACACCGGGGAGCTGTTTTTT | TRBV2 | TRBD1 | TRBJ2-2 | many | 14
CASSSGTGRLGWQPQHF | TGTGCCAGCAGTTCCGGGACAGGCCGCCTAGGGTGGCAGCCCCAGCATTTT | TRBV6-2/TRBV6-3 | TRBD1 | TRBJ1-5 | many | 17
CSVEGGVDTQYF | TGCAGCGTTGAAGGCGGGGTGGATACGCAGTATTTT | TRBV29-1 | - | TRBJ2-3 | many | 12
CSVEGWDVLETQYF | TGCAGCGTTGAAGGTTGGGACGTCCTAGAGACCCAGTACTTC | TRBV29-1 | - | TRBJ2-5 | - | 14
CASSSTGTFGYTF | TGTGCCAGCAGCTCAACCGGGACATTTGGCTACACCTTC | TRBV7-2 | - | TRBJ1-2 | many | 13
CASSRVGYGDVRSGANVLTF | TGTGCCAGCAGCCGGGTCGGTTACGGAGACGTACGCTCTGGGGCCAACGTCCTGACTTTC | TRBV14 | - | TRBJ2-6 | many | 20
CASTQGGQPSYNEQFF | TGTGCCAGCACCCAGGGAGGACAGCCCTCCTACAATGAGCAGTTCTTC | TRBV28 | - | TRBJ2-1 | many | 16
CSVERGGPLRGTDTQYF | TGCAGCGTTGAGCGCGGGGGGCCGCTCCGGGGCACAGATACGCAGTATTTT | TRBV29-1 | TRBD2 | TRBJ2-3 | many | 17
CASSQTGAAFF | TGTGCCAGCAGCCAGACAGGAGCTGCTTTCTTT | TRBV14 | - | TRBJ1-1 | many | 11
CASRLFTDTQYF | TGTGCCAGCCGACTTTTCACAGATACGCAGTATTTT | TRBV12-3/TRBV12-4 | - | TRBJ2-3 | - | 12
CASSRGLWETQYF | TGCGCCAGCAGCCGCGGACTTTGGGAGACCCAGTACTTC | TRBV5-1 | - | TRBJ2-5 | many | 13
CASSPGRATEAFF | TGTGCCAGCAGCCCCGGGAGGGCGACTGAAGCTTTCTTT | TRBV7-9 | - | TRBJ1-1 | many | 13
CASSMLTGSSVETQYF | TGTGCCAGTAGTATGCTGACAGGGTCGTCGGTCGAGACCCAGTACTTC | TRBV19 | TRBD1 | TRBJ2-5 | - | 16
CASSPRTTNNEQFF | TGTGCCAGCTCACCCCGGACCACCAACAATGAGCAGTTCTTC | TRBV18 | - | TRBJ2-1 | - | 14
CASSLRIRLAGIANTGELFF | TGCGCCAGCAGCTTGCGGATCCGGCTAGCGGGAATCGCGAACACCGGGGAGCTGTTTTTT | TRBV5-1 | TRBD2 | TRBJ2-2 | many | 20
CASSSPDSQETQYF | TGTGCCAGCAGCAGCCCCGACAGCCAAGAGACCCAGTACTTC | TRBV11-3 | - | TRBJ2-5 | many | 14
CATSERTVKYNEQFF | TGTGCCACCAGTGAGAGGACAGTCAAGTACAATGAGCAGTTCTTC | TRBV24-1 | - | TRBJ2-1 | - | 15
CASSQEDPGTGVEETQYF | TGTGCCAGCAGCCAAGAGGACCCCGGGACAGGGGTAGAAGAGACCCAGTACTTC | TRBV4-2 | TRBD1 | TRBJ2-5 | - | 18
CASSQGGGANVLTF | TGTGCCAGCAGCCAAGGCGGGGGGGCCAACGTCCTGACTTTC | TRBV3-1 | - | TRBJ2-6 | - | 14
CASSGNLQGAGANVLTF | TGTGCCAGCAGCGGGAATTTACAGGGGGCTGGGGCCAACGTCCTGACTTTC | TRBV9 | TRBD1 | TRBJ2-6 | - | 17